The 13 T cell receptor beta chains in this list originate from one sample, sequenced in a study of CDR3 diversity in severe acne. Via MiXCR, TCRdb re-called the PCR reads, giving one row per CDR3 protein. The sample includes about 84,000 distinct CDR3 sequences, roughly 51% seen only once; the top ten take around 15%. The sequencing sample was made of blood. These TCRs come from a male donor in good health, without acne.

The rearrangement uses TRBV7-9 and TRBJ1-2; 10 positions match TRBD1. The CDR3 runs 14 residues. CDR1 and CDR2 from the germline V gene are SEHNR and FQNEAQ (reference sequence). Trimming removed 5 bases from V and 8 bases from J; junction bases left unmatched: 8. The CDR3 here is CASSLTGTGEGYTF. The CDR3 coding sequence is TGTGCCAGCAGCCTCACGGGGACAGGGGAAGGCTACACCTTC.

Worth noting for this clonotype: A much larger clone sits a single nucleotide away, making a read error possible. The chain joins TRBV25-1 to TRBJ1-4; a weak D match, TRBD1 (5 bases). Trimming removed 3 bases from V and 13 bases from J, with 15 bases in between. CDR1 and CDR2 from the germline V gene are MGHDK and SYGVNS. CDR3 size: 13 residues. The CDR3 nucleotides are TGTGCCAGCAGTGAGCAGGGCGAAGGAAGACTGTTTTTT. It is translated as CASSEQGEGRLFF.

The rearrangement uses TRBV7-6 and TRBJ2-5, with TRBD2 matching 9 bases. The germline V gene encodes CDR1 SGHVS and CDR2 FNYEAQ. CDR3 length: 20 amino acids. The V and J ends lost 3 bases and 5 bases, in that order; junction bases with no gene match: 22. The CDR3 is CASSLASGIPQSSYNETQYF. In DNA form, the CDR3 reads TGTGCCAGCAGCTTGGCTAGCGGGATCCCCCAGAGCTCCTACAATGAGACCCAGTACTTC.

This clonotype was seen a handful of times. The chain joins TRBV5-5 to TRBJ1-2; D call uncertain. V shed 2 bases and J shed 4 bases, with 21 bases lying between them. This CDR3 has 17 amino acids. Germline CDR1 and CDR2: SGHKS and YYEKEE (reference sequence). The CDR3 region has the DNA TGTGCCAGCAGCTTTTACAGTGCCTCTTTTTCCATCTATGGCTACACCTTC. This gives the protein CASSFYSASFSIYGYTF.

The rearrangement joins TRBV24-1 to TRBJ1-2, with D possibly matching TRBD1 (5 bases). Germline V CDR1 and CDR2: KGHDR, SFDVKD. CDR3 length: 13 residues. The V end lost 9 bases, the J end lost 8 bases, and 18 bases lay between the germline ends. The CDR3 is CATLENGHRGYTF. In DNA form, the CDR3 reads TGTGCCACCTTGGAGAATGGACACAGGGGCTACACCTTC.

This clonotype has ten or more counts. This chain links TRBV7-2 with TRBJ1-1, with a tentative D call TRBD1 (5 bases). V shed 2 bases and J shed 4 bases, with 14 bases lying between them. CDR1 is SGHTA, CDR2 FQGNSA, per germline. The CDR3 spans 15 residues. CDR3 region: CASSLSGTGGTEAFF. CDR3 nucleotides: TGTGCCAGCAGCTTATCGGGGACCGGGGGCACTGAAGCTTTCTTT.

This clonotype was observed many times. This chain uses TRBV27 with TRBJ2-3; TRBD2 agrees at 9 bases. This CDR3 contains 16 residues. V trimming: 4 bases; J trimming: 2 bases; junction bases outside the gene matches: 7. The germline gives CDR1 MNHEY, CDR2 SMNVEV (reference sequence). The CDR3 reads CASSSDLAGITDTQYF. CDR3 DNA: TGTGCCAGCAGTTCTGATCTAGCGGGAATCACAGATACGCAGTATTTT.

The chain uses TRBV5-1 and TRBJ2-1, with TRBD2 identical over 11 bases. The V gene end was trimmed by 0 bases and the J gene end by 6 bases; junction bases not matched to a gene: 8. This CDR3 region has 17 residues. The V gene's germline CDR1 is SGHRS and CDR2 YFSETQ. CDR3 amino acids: CASSLVSGGAGGNEQFF. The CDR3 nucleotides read TGCGCCAGCAGCTTGGTTAGCGGGGGGGCCGGGGGCAATGAGCAGTTCTTC.

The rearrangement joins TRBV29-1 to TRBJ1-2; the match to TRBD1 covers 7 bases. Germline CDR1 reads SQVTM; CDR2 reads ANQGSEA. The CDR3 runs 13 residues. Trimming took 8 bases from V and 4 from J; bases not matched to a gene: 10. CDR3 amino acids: CSISPGQLYGYTF. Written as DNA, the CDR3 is TGCAGCATTTCCCCGGGACAGCTCTATGGCTACACCTTC. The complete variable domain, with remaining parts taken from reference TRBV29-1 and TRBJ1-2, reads SAVISQKPSRDICQRGTSLTIQCQVDSQVTMMFWYRQQPGQSLTLIATANQGSEATYESGFVIDKFPISRPNLTFSTLTVSNMSPEDSSIYLCSISPGQLYGYTFGSGTRLTVV.

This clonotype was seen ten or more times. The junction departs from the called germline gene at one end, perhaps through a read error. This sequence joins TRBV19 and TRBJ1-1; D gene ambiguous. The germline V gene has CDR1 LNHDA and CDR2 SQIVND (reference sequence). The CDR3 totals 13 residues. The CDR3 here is CASSIWAPTRPLF. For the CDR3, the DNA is TGTGCCAGTAGTATTTGGGCCCCGACTCGCCCACTTTTT.

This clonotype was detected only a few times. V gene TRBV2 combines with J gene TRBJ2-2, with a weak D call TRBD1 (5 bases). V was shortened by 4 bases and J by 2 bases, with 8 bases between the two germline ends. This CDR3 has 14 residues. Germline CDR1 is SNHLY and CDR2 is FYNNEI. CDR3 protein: CASSGQGNTGELFF. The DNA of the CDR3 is TGTGCCAGCAGTGGGCAGGGAAACACCGGGGAGCTGTTTTTT. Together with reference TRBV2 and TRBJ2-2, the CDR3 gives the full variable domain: EPEVTQTPSHQVTQMGQEVILRCVPISNHLYFYWYRQILGQKVEFLVSFYNNEISEKSEIFDDQFSVERPDGSNFTLKIRSTKLEDSAMYFCASSGQGNTGELFFGEGSRLTVL.

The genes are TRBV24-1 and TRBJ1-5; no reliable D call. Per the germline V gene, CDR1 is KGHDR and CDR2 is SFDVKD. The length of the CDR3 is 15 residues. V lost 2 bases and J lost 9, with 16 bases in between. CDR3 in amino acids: CATSDSTYLNSPQHF. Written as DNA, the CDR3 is TGTGCCACCAGTGATTCAACGTACCTCAATTCGCCCCAGCATTTT.

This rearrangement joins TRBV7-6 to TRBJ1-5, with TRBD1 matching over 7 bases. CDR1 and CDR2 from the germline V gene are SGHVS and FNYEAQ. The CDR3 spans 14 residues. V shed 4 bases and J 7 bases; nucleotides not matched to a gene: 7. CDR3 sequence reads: CASSYDRDGQPQHF. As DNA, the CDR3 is TGTGCCAGCAGCTACGACAGGGATGGACAGCCCCAGCATTTT.